A selection of T cell receptor beta chains follows, all from one sample in a study of T cell changes during pregnancy in multiple sclerosis. Profiling relied on immunoSEQ multiplex PCR, and the TCRdb table lists in-frame clones only, not all of them. Of about 51,000 clones in the sample, 85% to 95% were seen once. The sequenced sample was CD4+ T cells from peripheral blood mononuclear cells, obtained in the second trimester of pregnancy. These receptors all come from a female donor with multiple sclerosis, enrolled in a pregnancy study. Each CDR3 is given with its conserved first and last residue. A D gene is named only where the DNA matches it firmly. The size field is filled for only some rows; it gives once, few, many or a size class.

D gene	V gene	J gene	clone size	CDR3 DNA	CDR3 protein
TRBD2	TRBV30	TRBJ2-5	.	TGTGCCTGTCCGACTAGCGGGGGTGAGACCCAGTACTTC	CACPTSGGETQYF
.	TRBV5-4	TRBJ2-2	.	TGTGTGTGGGGGCGGAACACCGGGGAGCTGTTTTTT	CVWGRNTGELFF
.	TRBV6-5	TRBJ1-5	.	TGTGCCAGCAGTTACCAACAGGGTAGCAATCAGCCCCAGCATTTT	CASSYQQGSNQPQHF
.	TRBV5-6	TRBJ1-2	.	TGTGCCAGCAGCTCCACTGAGGGTATCTATGGCTACACCTTC	CASSSTEGIYGYTF
TRBD1	TRBV4-1	TRBJ2-7	.	TGCGCCAGCAGCCAAGAGGGACAGGGGGCAAACGAGCAGTACTTC	CASSQEGQGANEQYF
.	TRBV19	TRBJ2-6	.	TGTGCCAGTAGTATAGATACAGGCTCTGGGGCCAACGTCCTGACTTTC	CASSIDTGSGANVLTF
TRBD2	TRBV27	TRBJ2-1	.	TGTGCCAGCAGTTTAGAAACTAGCGGGGGGCCGGTATCGTTCTTC	CASSLETSGGPVSFF
TRBD1	TRBV19	TRBJ2-7	.	TGTGCCAGTAGTGAATCCGGGACAGGGGTGCGGAACGAGCAGTACTTC	CASSESGTGVRNEQYF
.	TRBV7-8	TRBJ2-7	.	TGTGCCAGCAGCGCGACGGACAGAAACTACGAGCAGTACTTC	CASSATDRNYEQYF
.	TRBV29-1	TRBJ1-1	.	TGCAGCGTTCGAAAATCTGGATCAGCGTTTGCTTTCTTT	CSVRKSGSAFAFF
TRBD1	TRBV7-9	TRBJ1-1	.	TGTGCCAGCAGCTTAACAGGGGATTACACTGAAGCTTTCTTT	CASSLTGDYTEAFF
TRBD1	TRBV7-2	TRBJ2-7	.	TGTGCCAGCTCTCTTGGGGCTACAGGGGCCTACGAGCAGTACTTC	CASSLGATGAYEQYF
TRBD2	TRBV2	TRBJ2-5	.	TGTGCCAGCAGAAACAGACTAGCGGGAGAAGAGACCCAGTACTTC	CASRNRLAGEETQYF
TRBD1	TRBV12-5	TRBJ1-1	once	TGTGCTAGTGGTTTGGCCCGGGATCCCGGGACAGGGGGTTCTACGGGCACTGAAGCTTTCTTT	CASGLARDPGTGGSTGTEAFF
TRBD1	TRBV6-1	TRBJ1-2	.	TGTGCCAGCAGTGAATGGTTCGGGACAGTGAATGGCTACACCTTC	CASSEWFGTVNGYTF
TRBD1	TRBV7-2	TRBJ1-6	.	TGTGCCAGCAGCATCGACAGGGGACCCTCACCCCTCCACTTT	CASSIDRGPSPLHF
TRBD2	TRBV11-1	TRBJ2-3	.	TGTGCCAGCAGCTTAGGACTAGCGGGGGGCACAGATACGCAGTATTTT	CASSLGLAGGTDTQYF
TRBD2	TRBV7-3	TRBJ2-3	.	TGTGCCAGCAGCTTTGGACTAGCGGGGGGCACAGATACGCAGTATTTT	CASSFGLAGGTDTQYF
.	TRBV30	TRBJ2-3	.	TGTGCCTGGAGTGTTATAAAAAGCACAGATACGCAGTATTTT	CAWSVIKSTDTQYF
.	TRBV29-1	TRBJ1-1	.	TGCAGCGCCCTCGAAGGGGTGAACACTGAAGCTTTCTTT	CSALEGVNTEAFF
TRBD1	TRBV7-8	TRBJ1-5	.	TGTGCCAGCAGCGATCGGCAGGGGGTTGGGCCCCAGCATTTT	CASSDRQGVGPQHF
.	TRBV27	TRBJ1-1	.	TGTGCCAGCAGACCGACAGGGAACACTGAAGCTTTCTTT	CASRPTGNTEAFF
.	TRBV7-2	TRBJ1-5	.	TGTGCCAGCAGTTCCTTAAATCAGCCCCAGCATTTT	CASSSLNQPQHF
TRBD1	TRBV19	TRBJ1-3	.	TGTGCCAGTAGTGCCACAGGGGTAGGAGGCAACACCATATATTTT	CASSATGVGGNTIYF
TRBD1	TRBV7-2	TRBJ1-2	.	TGTGCCAGCAGCTTAGCCCCAGACAGGGAGAGATATGGCTACACCTTC	CASSLAPDRERYGYTF
.	TRBV2	TRBJ1-1	.	TGTGCCAGCAGTGATCTGGGGCGGACTGAAGCTTTCTTT	CASSDLGRTEAFF
.	TRBV4-2	TRBJ2-7	.	TGTGCCAGCAGCCCCTGGCTGCTAGGGGCCCAAACCTACGAGCAGTACTTC	CASSPWLLGAQTYEQYF
.	TRBV19	TRBJ2-7	.	TGTGCCAGTAGTATTGCTACAGGGTCCTCCTACGAGCAGTACTTC	CASSIATGSSYEQYF
.	TRBV7-3	TRBJ2-1	.	TGTGCCAGCAGCTTAGCGGGGTCCTACAATGAGCAGTTCTTC	CASSLAGSYNEQFF
.	TRBV9	TRBJ2-7	.	TGTGCCAGCGGCAAAGACTACTCCTACGAGCAGTACTTC	CASGKDYSYEQYF
TRBD2	TRBV7-3	TRBJ2-1	.	TGTGCCAGCAGCGGCACGGGGGGTGAGCAGTTCTTC	CASSGTGGEQFF
.	TRBV7-2	TRBJ1-4	.	TGTGCCAGCAGCTTAGCTGGTGCGGGGGCAGGAAATGAAAAACTGTTTTTT	CASSLAGAGAGNEKLFF
TRBD2	TRBV5-1	TRBJ2-5	.	TGCGCCAGCAGCTCGACCGGTAGCGGGGGGGCACGGGAGACCCAGTACTTC	CASSSTGSGGARETQYF
.	TRBV10-3	TRBJ2-3	.	TGTGCCATCACCTCGAGTGAGAGGAGCACAGATACGCAGTATTTT	CAITSSERSTDTQYF
.	TRBV6-6	TRBJ1-3	.	TGTGCCAGCACTACTTCTGGAAACACCATATATTTT	CASTTSGNTIYF
TRBD2	TRBV27	TRBJ2-2	.	TGTGCCAGCAGTTTACGAGGACTAGCGGGATCCCGGGGGCCCGGGGAGCTGTTTTTT	CASSLRGLAGSRGPGELFF
TRBD2	TRBV7-9	TRBJ2-2	once	TGTGCCAGCAGCTTAGCGACACTAGCGGGGAACGGGGAGCTGTTTTTT	CASSLATLAGNGELFF
TRBD1	TRBV7-2	TRBJ2-7	.	TGTGCCAGCAGCGCCAACAGGGGTACCTTCTACGAGCAGTACTTC	CASSANRGTFYEQYF
.	TRBV9	TRBJ2-2	.	TGTGCCAGTGCAGTAGGGGCGCAAGACGGGGAGCTGTTTTTT	CASAVGAQDGELFF
.	TRBV20-1	TRBJ2-2	.	TGCAGTGCCTATATCACCGGGGAGCTGTTTTTT	CSAYITGELFF
TRBD1	TRBV6-5	TRBJ2-7	few	TGTGCCAGCAGCCACGGACAGGGGCCTGACTTC	CASSHGQGPDF
.	TRBV5-1	TRBJ1-3	.	TGCGCCAGCAGCTCAAAAGAAACAGGGAGACAAAACACCATATATTTT	CASSSKETGRQNTIYF